The clone carrying this T cell receptor (beta chain) turned up a few times. Survey-level immunoSEQ v3.0 assays were run. Method: immunoSEQ multiplex PCR; TCRdb's copy keeps in-frame clones and lacks some. Among approximately 36,000 clones, 82% were seen once, and the ten largest hold roughly 6.1%. Germline values: CDR1 SNHLY, CDR2 FYNNEI. This CDR3 contains 15 residues. V lost 1 base and J 0 bases, leaving 6 bases between the germline ends. This sample is part of a study of long-term antiretroviral therapy in people with HIV. The chain links TRBV2 to TRBJ1-4; possibly TRBD1 for D (5 bases). The sequenced sample was unsorted PBMCs, obtained 0.6 years after starting antiretroviral therapy. The source of this sequence is a man aged 18 to 29 with HIV. CDR3 nucleotides: TGTGCCAGCAGTGAAGACAGGACAACTAATGAAAAACTGTTTTTT. It specifies CASSEDRTTNEKLFF.